This passage covers 30 T cell receptor beta chains from one sample sequenced in a study of spatial heterogeneity in lung cancer. TCRdb reprocessed the 5' RACE reads via MiXCR and lists one record per CDR3 protein. The table includes about 6,900 distinct CDR3 sequences, 3.9% detected once. Time point in this sample: sample taken at primary tumor resection. Extraction of whole RNA from tumor, nontumor lung or frozen PBMC preceded unsorted sequencing. The sample was normal lung tissue next to the tumor, taken at surgery. The source is a female donor with early-stage non-small cell lung cancer.

This clonotype is medium-sized. This beta chain slipped into a library made for alpha chains as a stray read, so its size is not meaningful. This chain joins TRBV7-2 and TRBJ2-3, with a weak D call TRBD2 (5 bases). V was trimmed by 1 base and J by 1 base, leaving 12 bases between them. The CDR3 length is 16 residues. Germline CDR1 is SGHTA and CDR2 is FQGNSA. Here the CDR3 DNA reads TGTGCCAGCAGCTTAGGTCAGACTATGGGCACAGATACGCAGTATTTT. Residues: CASSLGQTMGTDTQYF.

This clonotype was observed at least ten times. This beta chain appears as a stray read in a library generated for alpha chains; its size is not informative. The chain combines TRBV4-1 with TRBJ2-2, with D unclear. This CDR3 is built from 15 residues. The germline V and J ends were trimmed by 3 bases and 6 bases, with 14 bases remaining between them. CDR1 is MGHRA and CDR2 is YSYEKL in the germline V gene. This chain's CDR3 is CASSQDAGSAGELFF. CDR3 in DNA: TGCGCCAGCAGCCAGGATGCTGGCAGTGCCGGGGAGCTGTTTTTT.

Comment on this clonotype: Found in a library prepared for alpha chains, this beta chain is an off-target read, and its abundance has little meaning. J is TRBJ2-1 and V is TRBV7-2, with 8 bases fitting TRBD2. Germline assignment: CDR1 SGHTA and CDR2 FQGNSA. This CDR3 has 16 residues. The J segment lost 0 bases and the V segment lost 1 base, leaving 2 bases of the junction unmatched. The CDR3 DNA follows: TGTGCCAGCAGCTTAGTGGGGACTAGCTCCTACAATGAGCAGTTCTTC. It specifies CASSLVGTSSYNEQFF.

This clonotype was picked up many times. The size of this beta chain means little, since it is a stray read in a library made for alpha chains. The chain has TRBV6-5 and TRBJ2-7; TRBD1 aligns across 7 bases. The CDR3 is 15 amino acids. With 5 bases clipped from V and 2 bases from J, the junction kept 9 bases outside the gene matches. Germline-derived CDR1 and CDR2 are MNHEY and SVGAGI. CDR3 bases: TGTGCCAGCAGTCAACCGGGACAGCCCACCTACGAGCAGTACTTC. It translates to CASSQPGQPTYEQYF.

This clonotype appeared many times. This beta chain came through as a stray read in a library set up for alpha chains, and its size says little. The chain is built from TRBV9 and TRBJ2-1; D might be TRBD1 or TRBD2, each matching 5 bases. The length of the CDR3 is 15 residues. Trimming pared 1 base from V and 10 bases from J, leaving 18 bases between. Germline values: CDR1 SGDLS, CDR2 YYNGEE. The CDR3: CASSVIGSGRVEQFF. In nucleotides, the CDR3 is TGTGCCAGCAGCGTAATCGGCTCGGGGCGGGTGGAGCAGTTCTTC.

At least ten counts were recorded for this clonotype. This beta chain appears as a stray read in a library generated for alpha chains; its size is not informative. J is TRBJ2-7 and V is TRBV10-3; D is undetermined. The CDR3 covers 13 residues. V was clipped by 3 bases and J by 7 bases, with 13 bases between them. Germline CDR1 reads ENHRY; CDR2 reads SYGVKD. The CDR3 reads CAISEGSPEEQYF. The CDR3 bases are TGTGCCATCAGTGAAGGCAGCCCGGAGGAGCAGTACTTC.

By proportion, this clonotype is medium-sized. Being off target in a library aimed at alpha chains, this beta chain has a size of little meaning. This sequence joins TRBV4-3 and TRBJ2-7; no clear D gene. The length of the CDR3 is 15 residues. Germline loops: CDR1 LGHNA, CDR2 YSLEER. Trimming removed 2 bases from V and 1 base from J, with 12 bases in between. The CDR3 reads CASSQNPTLSYEQYF. The DNA of the CDR3 is TGCGCCAGCAGCCAAAACCCGACATTATCCTACGAGCAGTACTTC.

The sample holds many counts of this clonotype. This beta chain is an unintended read in a library built for alpha chains; its size means little. This chain connects TRBV11-2 to TRBJ1-5, with TRBD1 as a possible D gene (5 bases). This CDR3 contains 15 residues. The germline V gene encodes CDR1 SGHAT and CDR2 FQNNGV. V was cut by 1 base and J by 4 bases, with 11 bases left in between. The CDR3 DNA reads as TGTGCCAGCAGCTTAGGGGCAGGGAGGAATCAGCCCCAGCATTTT. This encodes CASSLGAGRNQPQHF.

This clonotype is medium-sized by share. Being off target in a library aimed at alpha chains, this beta chain has a size of little meaning. V is TRBV7-9 and J is TRBJ2-5; D remains unclear. The germline V gene has CDR1 SEHNR and CDR2 FQNEAQ (reference sequence). The CDR3 loop spans 15 amino acids. Trimming shortened V by 0 bases and J by 2 bases, and 10 bases separated the two germline ends. DNA for the CDR3: TGTGCCAGCAGCTTAGCCCTCCAGTCTCAAGAGACCCAGTACTTC. Its translation is CASSLALQSQETQYF.

This clonotype is labeled as medium-sized. For a library built for alpha chains, this beta chain is a stray read; little rests on its size. The gene calls are TRBV20-1 and TRBJ2-7; maybe TRBD1 (5 bases). This CDR3 has 14 residues. Germline V gene lookup returns CDR1 DFQATT and CDR2 SNEGSKA (reference sequence). V was shortened by 8 bases and J by 6 bases, with 23 bases between the two germline ends. The CDR3 loop reads CSTLLVAGSVEQYF. In DNA form, the CDR3 reads TGCAGTACCCTCCTGGTGGCAGGGTCGGTCGAGCAGTACTTC.

This clonotype has a count of ten or more. The library was designed around alpha chains, so this beta chain is a stray read whose abundance carries little weight. The chain carries TRBV6-2 or TRBV6-3 and TRBJ2-2, with no clear D. Per the germline V gene, CDR1 is MNHEY and CDR2 is SVGEGT. The CDR3 totals 13 residues. Trimming left V 2 bases short and J 3 bases short, with 4 bases between. The CDR3 DNA follows: TGTGCCAGCAGTTACAGGGACACCGGGGAGCTGTTTTTT. This gives the protein CASSYRDTGELFF.

With regard to this clonotype: This beta chain turned up in a library designed for alpha chains; as an off-target read, its abundance says little. J is TRBJ2-3 and V is TRBV12-3 or TRBV12-4; D may correspond to TRBD1 or TRBD2 (5 bases each). V lost 7 bases, J lost 4 bases, and 18 bases lay in between. The CDR3 loop spans 15 amino acids. The CDR3 nucleotides read TGTGCCAGCACCCCCTGGGCAGGGCGGGCAGATACGCAGTATTTT. It codes for CASTPWAGRADTQYF.

This clonotype is medium-sized by share. The library was designed around alpha chains, so this beta chain is a stray read whose abundance carries little weight. V and J are TRBV10-1 and TRBJ2-7; no clear D. This CDR3 is 9 amino acids long. V was pared by 7 bases and J by 3 bases, with 1 base between. Germline V gene lookup returns CDR1 WNHNN and CDR2 SYGVQD (reference sequence). The CDR3 region has the DNA TGCGCCAGCAACTACGAGCAGTACTTC. It encodes CASNYEQYF.

This clonotype was recorded many times. The size of this beta chain means little, since it is a stray read in a library made for alpha chains. The gene calls are TRBV4-2 and TRBJ2-1; D might be TRBD2 (7 bases). The CDR3 runs to 16 residues. With 1 base removed from V and 5 bases from J, the gap between germline ends came to 15 bases. CDR1 and CDR2 from the germline V gene are LGHNA and YNFKEQ. CDR3 sequence (DNA): TGTGCCAGCAGCCAAGGAGGGGGGGGATCCGACAATGAGCAGTTCTTC. This encodes CASSQGGGGSDNEQFF.

This clonotype has a count of ten or more. Being off target in a library aimed at alpha chains, this beta chain has a size of little meaning. V gene TRBV2 combines with J gene TRBJ2-1, with 10 bases aligning to TRBD2. The germline V gene encodes CDR1 SNHLY and CDR2 FYNNEI. This CDR3 region has 14 residues. The J segment lost 7 bases and the V segment lost 3 bases, leaving 3 bases of the junction unmatched. The CDR3 DNA reads TGTGCCAGCAGTGATAGCGGGGGGAATAATGAGCAGTTCTTC. The encoded protein is CASSDSGGNNEQFF. The full variable domain, in which reference TRBV2 and TRBJ2-1 provide the parts outside the CDR3, is EPEVTQTPSHQVTQMGQEVILRCVPISNHLYFYWYRQILGQKVEFLVSFYNNEISEKSEIFDDQFSVERPDGSNFTLKIRSTKLEDSAMYFCASSDSGGNNEQFFGPGTRLTVL.

This clonotype occurred many times. A library made for alpha chains picked up this beta chain off target, so its size means little. J is TRBJ1-1 and V is TRBV5-1, with D possibly matching TRBD1 (6 bases). With 1 base removed from V and 1 base from J, the gap between germline ends came to 11 bases. The germline V gene encodes CDR1 SGHRS and CDR2 YFSETQ. CDR3 length equals 15 residues. CDR3 in amino acids: CASSLRTGSNTEAFF. The CDR3 DNA follows: TGCGCCAGCAGCTTGAGAACAGGGTCGAACACTGAAGCTTTCTTT.

Relative to its sample, this clonotype is medium-sized. Since the library was made to target alpha chains, this beta chain is a stray read and its abundance is not meaningful. J is TRBJ2-7 and V is TRBV10-3, with unresolved D. Germline assignment: CDR1 ENHRY and CDR2 SYGVKD. Deletions cut 4 bases from V and 3 bases from J, with 19 bases between. The CDR3 extends over 16 amino acids. The CDR3 is CAISGAQGPDVYEQYF. The CDR3 DNA follows: TGTGCCATCAGTGGCGCCCAAGGACCGGATGTCTACGAGCAGTACTTC.

This clonotype was detected ten times or more. This beta chain is an unintended read in a library built for alpha chains; its size means little. The chain couples TRBV7-9 to TRBJ1-6, with 11 bases identical to TRBD1. Trimming removed 4 bases from V and 7 bases from J; junction bases left unmatched: 6. Germline loops: CDR1 SEHNR, CDR2 FQNEAQ (reference sequence). The CDR3 is 16 residues long. The CDR3 nucleotides read TGTGCCAGCAGCTCGCACCGGGACAGGGGGAATTCACCCCTCCACTTT. It codes for CASSSHRDRGNSPLHF.

This clonotype was picked up many times. The library was prepared for alpha chains; this beta chain is a stray read, so its frequency means little. The V gene is TRBV28, the J gene TRBJ1-2; TRBD1 might be the D (6 bases). V was shortened by 5 bases and J by 4 bases, with 11 bases between the two germline ends. The CDR3 extends over 13 amino acids. In germline, CDR1 is MDHEN, CDR2 SYDVKM. The CDR3 coding sequence is TGTGCCAGCAGTCGATTACAGGGCTATGGCTACACCTTC. Amino acid sequence: CASSRLQGYGYTF.

By frequency in the sample, this clonotype is medium-sized (0.01 to 0.1%). This beta chain lies outside the target of a library built for alpha chains; its clone size means little. The V and J genes are TRBV9 and TRBJ1-1; D gene unclear. From germline, CDR1 is SGDLS and CDR2 YYNGEE. The CDR3 covers 14 residues. Deletions cut 0 bases from V and 1 base from J, with 7 bases between. CDR3 DNA sequence: TGTGCCAGCAGCGTAGGATTGGGGAACACTGAAGCTTTCTTT. Translation: CASSVGLGNTEAFF.

Many counts were recorded for this clonotype. Since it is a stray read in a library aimed at alpha chains, this beta chain has a size that is not meaningful. The chain uses TRBV5-1 and TRBJ1-1; D gene ambiguous. V gave up 1 base and J gave up 3 bases, with 13 bases separating them. The germline CDR1 and CDR2 sequences are SGHRS and YFSETQ. The CDR3 contains 15 residues. The CDR3 reads CASSLREDFYTEAFF. The CDR3 DNA sequence: TGCGCCAGCAGCTTGCGGGAGGACTTTTACACTGAAGCTTTCTTT.

The sample holds many counts of this clonotype. This beta chain is an unintended read in a library built for alpha chains; its size means little. The chain carries TRBV12-3 or TRBV12-4 and TRBJ2-2; D is possibly TRBD1 (6 bases). Trimming pared 5 bases from V and 5 bases from J, leaving 12 bases between. This CDR3 contains 14 residues. This CDR3 is CASSTQGTTGELFF. The CDR3 nucleotides are TGTGCCAGCAGTACCCAGGGGACGACCGGGGAGCTGTTTTTT.

This clonotype was seen at least ten times. Since the library was made to target alpha chains, this beta chain is a stray read and its abundance is not meaningful. The gene calls are TRBV7-2 and TRBJ1-2; TRBD1 agrees at 9 bases. J lost 6 bases, V lost 5 bases, and 7 bases had no gene match. The CDR3 contains 14 residues. Germline loops: CDR1 SGHTA, CDR2 FQGNSA. The CDR3 sequence is CASSPGTGNHGYTF. CDR3 sequence (DNA): TGTGCCAGCAGCCCGGGGACAGGGAATCATGGCTACACCTTC. Supplemented by reference TRBV7-2 and TRBJ1-2, the full variable domain reads GAGVSQSPSNKVTEKGKDVELRCDPISGHTALYWYRQSLGQGLEFLIYFQGNSAPDKSGLPSDRFSAERTGGSVSTLTIQRTQQEDSAVYLCASSPGTGNHGYTFGSGTRLTVV.

The sample holds many counts of this clonotype. This beta chain slipped into a library made for alpha chains as a stray read, so its size is not meaningful. The rearrangement joins TRBV6-6 to TRBJ2-1, with D unresolved. Germline loops: CDR1 MNHNY, CDR2 SVGAGI (reference sequence). V was shortened by 1 base and J by 5 bases, with 6 bases between the two germline ends. This CDR3 comprises 13 residues. The CDR3 loop is CASSYYSNNEQFF. As DNA, the CDR3 is TGTGCCAGCAGTTACTACAGCAACAATGAGCAGTTCTTC.

By frequency in the sample, this clonotype is medium-sized. Because this beta chain is a stray read in a library intended to capture alpha chains, its abundance should not be given much weight. This chain uses TRBV20-1 with TRBJ2-3; weak D call: TRBD1 (6 bases). Between the trimmed V and J ends, which lost 6 bases and 6 bases, there was a span of 13 bases. The V gene's germline CDR1 is DFQATT and CDR2 SNEGSKA (reference sequence). The CDR3 is 12 amino acids. The CDR3 DNA is TGCAGTGCCAGGGGATGGGGGGATACGCAGTATTTT. Translating gives CSARGWGDTQYF.

With respect to this clonotype: The size of this beta chain means little, since it is a stray read in a library made for alpha chains. The rearrangement links TRBV24-1 to TRBJ2-3, with D perhaps TRBD1 (6 bases). Germline values: CDR1 KGHDR, CDR2 SFDVKD. V was pared by 3 bases and J by 2 bases, with 11 bases between. CDR3 length equals 15 residues. CDR3 sequence (DNA): TGTGCCACCAGTGATCCCCGGGACAACACAGATACGCAGTATTTT. Translation: CATSDPRDNTDTQYF.

This clonotype was detected many times. As an off-target read in a library built for alpha chains, this beta chain has a frequency of little significance. The J gene is TRBJ2-3, the V gene TRBV14; 8 nucleotides agree with TRBD1. CDR3 length: 15 residues. CDR1 and CDR2 (germline): SGHDN, FVKESK. Trimming cost V 2 bases and J 1 base; bases outside gene matches: 2. The CDR3 sequence: CASSQLTGGTDTQYF. The DNA of the CDR3 is TGTGCCAGCAGCCAACTGACAGGGGGCACAGATACGCAGTATTTT.

This clonotype was counted many times. A library prepared for alpha chains yielded this beta chain as an off-target read; its size is of little meaning. This sequence joins TRBV11-2 and TRBJ2-5; the D gene is possibly TRBD2 (5 bases). This CDR3 has 15 amino acids. CDR1 and CDR2 from the germline V gene are SGHAT and FQNNGV. The V and J ends lost 3 bases and 2 bases respectively, with 13 bases between them. CDR3 bases: TGTGCCAGCAGCTTTTGGGCTAGCATACAAGAGACCCAGTACTTC. Translation: CASSFWASIQETQYF.

Turning to this clonotype: A library made for alpha chains picked up this beta chain off target, so its size means little. This sequence joins TRBV6-4 and TRBJ2-3, with TRBD2 matching over 9 bases. This CDR3 spans 14 amino acids. V dropped 6 bases and J dropped 1; count of bases not matched to a gene: 2. Germline CDR1 is MRHNA and CDR2 is SNTAGT. The CDR3: CASRRTSGTDTQYF. In DNA form, the CDR3 reads TGTGCCAGCAGGCGGACTAGCGGCACAGATACGCAGTATTTT.

This clonotype is judged medium-sized. This beta chain slipped into a library made for alpha chains as a stray read, so its size is not meaningful. The chain employs TRBV20-1 and TRBJ1-5; D unresolved. V was cut by 2 bases and J by 4 bases, with 6 bases left in between. Germline loops: CDR1 DFQATT, CDR2 SNEGSKA (reference sequence). The CDR3 totals 12 residues. Here the CDR3 reads CSARPGNQPQHF. In nucleotides, the CDR3 is TGCAGTGCTAGACCTGGGAATCAGCCCCAGCATTTT.